Each of the 12 T cell receptor beta chains below was sequenced from the same sample in a study of T cells in localized non-small cell lung cancer. Clones were read by immunoSEQ multiplex PCR, and TCRdb kept only the in-frame ones, dropping some. The profile shows fewer than 100,000 clones, roughly 89% of them singletons. The material was peripheral blood, obtained before any cancer treatment. All receptors come from a man aged 40 to 70 with stage I squamous cell lung carcinoma.

The rearrangement uses TRBV7-9 and TRBJ2-2; D ambiguous. This CDR3 region has 14 residues. Trimming shortened V by 4 bases and J by 0 bases, and 6 bases separated the two germline ends. The V gene's germline CDR1 is SEHNR and CDR2 FQNEAQ (reference sequence). The CDR3 DNA is TGTGCCAGCAGCTCCGACACGAACACCGGGGAGCTGTTTTTT. The encoded protein is CASSSDTNTGELFF. Combining the CDR3 with reference TRBV7-9 and TRBJ2-2 gives the whole variable domain DTGVSQNPRHKITKRGQNVTFRCDPISEHNRLYWYRQTLGQGPEFLTYFQNEAQLEKSRLLSDRFSAERPKGSFSTLEIQRTEQGDSAMYLCASSSDTNTGELFFGEGSRLTVL.

The chain recombines TRBV30 with TRBJ1-2, with a tentative D call TRBD1 (6 bases). CDR3 size: 12 residues. Per the germline V gene, CDR1 is GTSNPN and CDR2 is SVGIG (reference sequence). V dropped 5 bases and J dropped 8 bases, with 15 bases sitting between them. DNA for the CDR3: TGTGCCTGGGGGGGGGCTTTAGCGGGCTACACCTTC. Translation gives CAWGGALAGYTF.

V is TRBV4-3 and J is TRBJ2-3, with TRBD2 matching 14 bases. V dropped 6 bases and J dropped 7; count of bases not matched to a gene: 18. The CDR3 runs 19 residues. Germline V lookup: CDR1 LGHNA, CDR2 YSLEER. The CDR3 region has the DNA TGCGCCAGCAGTTCTCGACTAGCGGGGGGGTCAGTAAACCAGAATACGCAGTATTTT. Protein sequence: CASSSRLAGGSVNQNTQYF.

The rearrangement links TRBV30 to TRBJ2-3; tentative D call: TRBD2 (6 bases). V was pared by 3 bases and J by 3 bases, with 13 bases between. The germline V gene has CDR1 GTSNPN and CDR2 SVGIG (reference sequence). The CDR3 totals 14 residues. The CDR3 DNA is TGTGCCTGGAGAAGGCGGGATTCTACAGATACGCAGTATTTT. It specifies CAWRRRDSTDTQYF.

The genes are TRBV7-2 and TRBJ1-1; 7 bases fit TRBD1. Per germline, CDR1 SGHTA and CDR2 FQGNSA. After removal of 1 base from V and 10 bases from J, the junction contained 6 bases not matched to a gene. CDR3 length: 13 residues. CDR3 nucleotide sequence: TGTGCCAGCAGCTTAGATTATGCAGGGGGAGCTTTCTTT. Amino acid sequence: CASSLDYAGGAFF.

As for this clone: The junction differs from germline at one of its ends, possibly a read error. V and J are TRBV7-9 and TRBJ1-2; no definite D call. CDR3 size: 14 residues. Germline CDR1 and CDR2: SEHNR and FQNEAQ (reference sequence). The CDR3 DNA follows: TGTGCCAGCAACTTAGTAGAGGGATACTATGGCTACACCTTC. Its protein product is CASNLVEGYYGYTF.

This clone appeared once. V usage is TRBV9 and J usage is TRBJ1-4; D remains unclear. CDR1 is SGDLS, CDR2 YYNGEE, per germline. The CDR3 runs to 16 residues. V dropped 2 bases and J dropped 0 bases, with 11 bases sitting between them. The CDR3 loop is CASSVGRSATNEKLFF. Written as DNA, the CDR3 is TGTGCCAGCAGCGTTGGCAGGAGTGCAACTAATGAAAAACTGTTTTTT.

This chain uses TRBV7-9 with TRBJ1-1; unclear D gene. V dropped 2 bases and J dropped 9 bases, with 13 bases sitting between them. Germline CDR1 reads SEHNR; CDR2 reads FQNEAQ (reference sequence). This CDR3 has 13 residues. The CDR3 loop is CASSLNVRSQAFF. CDR3 bases: TGTGCCAGCAGCTTAAATGTGAGGTCCCAAGCTTTCTTT.

This clone was recorded only once. Other DNA sequences in the sample encode the same CDR3. The rearrangement uses TRBV5-6 and TRBJ2-5; 8 nucleotides line up with TRBD2. This CDR3 has 17 amino acids. V lost 0 bases to trimming and J lost 5 bases; unmatched junction nucleotides: 12. Germline lookup yields CDR1 SGHDT and CDR2 YYEEEE. CDR3 sequence (DNA): TGTGCCAGCAGCTTGGGGCGGGGGGCTACGAGGTGGGAGACCCAGTACTTC. Its protein is CASSLGRGATRWETQYF.

This clone was detected only once. The junction and the germline gene differ at one end; a read error may be behind it. The CDR3 sequence: CASSDARRSGFNEKLFF. CDR3 nucleotides: TGTGCCAGCAGTGATGCTCGACGAAGCGGATTTAATGAAAAGCTGTTTTTT. The V call is TRBV2, the J call TRBJ1-4, with D unclear. Germline V CDR1 and CDR2: SNHLY, FYNNEI. The CDR3 runs 17 residues.

The V and J genes are TRBV4-2 and TRBJ2-3; D is unresolved. The germline V and J ends were trimmed by 0 bases and 5 bases, with 12 bases remaining between them. This CDR3 has 15 residues. Germline-derived CDR1 and CDR2 are LGHNA and YNFKEQ. This CDR3 is CASSQEGFQEDTQYF. The CDR3 coding sequence is TGTGCCAGCAGCCAAGAGGGGTTTCAGGAAGATACGCAGTATTTT.

The genes are TRBV7-9 and TRBJ1-2; 7 positions match TRBD1. CDR3 length: 16 amino acids. V lost 0 bases and J lost 0; bases outside the gene matches: 4. CDR1 and CDR2 from the germline V gene are SEHNR and FQNEAQ (reference sequence). The CDR3 sequence is CASSLASGTANYGYTF. CDR3 bases: TGTGCCAGCAGCTTAGCGTCCGGGACAGCTAACTATGGCTACACCTTC.